This paragraph reports one T cell receptor (beta chain). Its cognate antigen is unknown. The sample comes from a study of CD4 T cells in relation to SARS-CoV-2 and coronaviruses. Study background: Negative control cultures got HIV-1 Nef peptides or no peptide.

The unexposed donors gave CD4+ T cells in about 2010-2019, prior to COVID-19. After ten to eleven days of culture, CD4+ T cells were isolated. Repertoires were generated with immunoSEQ multiplex PCR, while TCRdb's copy carries only in-frame clones and drops some. Of roughly 15,000 clones in the sample, roughly 82% were seen once. The CDR3 loop spans 19 amino acids. In germline, CDR1 is MGHRA, CDR2 YSYEKL. V was clipped by 0 bases and J by 0 bases, with 18 bases between them. General study results and limits: Samples before the pandemic and after infection were not matched within any donor.

J is TRBJ1-5 and V is TRBV4-1, with D perhaps TRBD1 (5 bases). The sequence was collected from a human donor in good health. The sequenced material came from CD4+ T cells from PBMCs, cultured in vitro. DNA for the CDR3: TGCGCCAGCAGCCAAGAAGTAACCGGGACGGACTATAGCAATCAGCCCCAGCATTTT. Encoded protein: CASSQEVTGTDYSNQPQHF.